This entry lists 15 T cell receptor beta chains sequenced from one sample in a study of CD8 T cells in Susac syndrome. RNA amounts of roughly 0.5 to 1 ug underwent reverse transcription with random hexamers. Each CDR3 protein is one row after TCRdb ran MiXCR on the immunoSEQ multiplex PCR reads. The sample includes about 150,000 distinct CDR3 sequences, 90% to 95% seen only once; the top ten take around 0.1%. Material for sequencing was CD4+ T cells from PBMCs. Receptors were obtained from a human donor with multiple sclerosis.

The chain carries TRBV12-3 or TRBV12-4 and TRBJ2-1, with 8 bases fitting TRBD2. V lost 6 bases, J lost 0 bases, and 4 bases stayed unmatched. This CDR3 has 15 amino acids. CDR3 protein: CASRRSGISYNEQFF. The CDR3 coding sequence is TGTGCCAGCAGGCGTAGCGGGATCTCCTACAATGAGCAGTTCTTC.

V and J are TRBV20-1 and TRBJ2-1; D uncertain. The CDR3 loop spans 12 amino acids. Trimming removed 1 base at V and 12 bases at J, with 13 bases between. Per the germline V gene, CDR1 is DFQATT and CDR2 is SNEGSKA (reference sequence). CDR3 coding DNA: TGCAGTGCTAGAGTACAGACTGTCGGGCAGTTCTTC. The encoded protein is CSARVQTVGQFF.

The V and J genes are TRBV19 and TRBJ2-5, with 7 bases lining up with TRBD2. In germline, CDR1 is LNHDA, CDR2 SQIVND (reference sequence). The ends lost 10 bases at V and 7 bases at J; junction bases unmatched: 15. The CDR3 runs 14 residues. CDR3 nucleotide sequence: TGTGCCACGGGGGGTGGTAACTGGGAGGGGACCCAGTACTTC. It specifies CATGGGNWEGTQYF.

This clonotype was counted a single time. The rearrangement links TRBV30 to TRBJ1-1; D not resolved. The V gene's germline CDR1 is GTSNPN and CDR2 SVGIG (reference sequence). This CDR3 spans 14 amino acids. Trimming stripped 0 bases from V and 5 bases from J, with 13 bases between. CDR3 loop: CAWSVPTVGTEAFF. Here the CDR3 DNA reads TGTGCCTGGAGTGTCCCCACGGTGGGGACTGAAGCTTTCTTT.

The V gene is TRBV4-1, the J gene TRBJ2-1, with D unclear. The CDR3 spans 15 residues. Trimming stripped 3 bases from V and 6 bases from J, with 15 bases between. CDR1 MGHRA and CDR2 YSYEKL come from the germline V gene. The CDR3 DNA sequence: TGCGCCAGCAGCCAGCCCATAGGGTTTCTCAATGAGCAGTTCTTC. This encodes CASSQPIGFLNEQFF.

The chain carries TRBV18 and TRBJ2-2; D not certain. Deletions cut 6 bases from V and 6 bases from J, with 11 bases between. Germline values: CDR1 KGHSH, CDR2 LQKENI. The CDR3 totals 13 residues. The DNA for the CDR3 is TGTGCCAGCTCCCCGAGGATCTCCGGGGAGCTGTTTTTT. Translated: CASSPRISGELFF.

The chain combines TRBV7-3 with TRBJ1-1; D is undetermined. The CDR3 runs 13 residues. V gave up 5 bases and J gave up 1 base, with 8 bases separating them. Germline V gene lookup returns CDR1 SGHTA and CDR2 FQGTGA. CDR3 bases: TGTGCCAGCAGCGGGCAGAGGAACACTGAAGCTTTCTTT. Encoded protein: CASSGQRNTEAFF.

V and J are TRBV28 and TRBJ2-6; 8 nucleotides line up with TRBD1. Trimming took 4 bases from V and 3 from J; bases not matched to a gene: 2. This CDR3 contains 15 residues. The germline gives CDR1 MDHEN, CDR2 SYDVKM. The CDR3 region has the DNA TGTGCCAGCAGTTCCGGACAGGGTGGGGCCAACGTCCTGACTTTC. Translated: CASSSGQGGANVLTF. Full variable domain (outside the CDR3, taken from reference TRBV28 and TRBJ2-6): DVKVTQSSRYLVKRTGEKVFLECVQDMDHENMFWYRQDPGLGLRLIYFSYDVKMKEKGDIPEGYSVSREKKERFSLILESASTNQTSMYLCASSSGQGGANVLTFGAGSRLTVL.

This clonotype has just one count. The chain couples TRBV2 to TRBJ1-5, with 8 bases aligning to TRBD1. Looked up from germline, CDR1 is SNHLY and CDR2 is FYNNEI. V shed 3 bases and J 4 bases; nucleotides not matched to a gene: 2. CDR3 length: 14 residues. CDR3 DNA: TGTGCCAGCAGTGAGGACAGGGCGAATCAGCCCCAGCATTTT. Its translation: CASSEDRANQPQHF.

The chain is built from TRBV6-2 or TRBV6-3 and TRBJ2-2; 7 bases match TRBD1. V shed 6 bases, J shed 0 bases, and the junction held 4 bases outside the gene matches. The CDR3 covers 15 residues. The germline V gene encodes CDR1 MNHEY and CDR2 SVGEGT. CDR3 bases: TGTGCCAGCAGAACCGGGACAGCGAACACCGGGGAGCTGTTTTTT. This encodes CASRTGTANTGELFF.

The chain employs TRBV10-3 and TRBJ1-1; D gene unclear. CDR1 ENHRY and CDR2 SYGVKD come from the germline V gene. The ends were cut back, 2 bases at V and 1 base at J, with 2 bases in the middle. The length of the CDR3 is 12 residues. CDR3 sequence: CAISERNTEAFF. DNA of the CDR3: TGTGCCATCAGTGAGCGGAACACTGAAGCTTTCTTT.

The chain is built from TRBV2 and TRBJ2-5; TRBD2 matches at 7 bases. Germline V CDR1 and CDR2: SNHLY, FYNNEI. CDR3 length equals 18 residues. J gave up 5 bases and V 3 bases, and 18 bases lay outside the gene matches. As DNA, the CDR3 is TGTGCCAGCAGTGAGGGGATGGCTAGCGGTGAGCTAGAGGAGACCCAGTACTTC. It is translated as CASSEGMASGELEETQYF.

The chain carries TRBV18 and TRBJ2-3, with D unclear. CDR3 length: 17 residues. Germline values: CDR1 KGHSH, CDR2 LQKENI. The V end lost 1 base, the J end lost 4 bases, and 18 bases lay between the germline ends. The DNA of the CDR3 is TGTGCCAGCTCACCACAGCTCAGTGGAATAATTGCAGATACGCAGTATTTT. Its translation: CASSPQLSGIIADTQYF.

This chain connects TRBV30 to TRBJ2-1; 8 bases align to TRBD1. With 0 bases clipped from V and 4 bases from J, the junction kept 2 bases outside the gene matches. CDR1 and CDR2 (germline): GTSNPN, SVGIG (reference sequence). This CDR3 has 14 amino acids. CDR3 DNA: TGTGCCTGGAGTGTGACAGGGGTTTACAATGAGCAGTTCTTC. It encodes CAWSVTGVYNEQFF.

This chain connects TRBV7-2 to TRBJ2-5; tentatively, D is TRBD2 (6 bases). Germline V gene sequence: CDR1 SGHTA, CDR2 FQGNSA. There are 14 residues in the CDR3. V shed 5 bases and J shed 8 bases, with 18 bases lying between them. CDR3 sequence: CASSAVSGPGTQYF. CDR3 nucleotides: TGTGCCAGCAGCGCCGTTAGCGGTCCCGGCACCCAGTACTTC.